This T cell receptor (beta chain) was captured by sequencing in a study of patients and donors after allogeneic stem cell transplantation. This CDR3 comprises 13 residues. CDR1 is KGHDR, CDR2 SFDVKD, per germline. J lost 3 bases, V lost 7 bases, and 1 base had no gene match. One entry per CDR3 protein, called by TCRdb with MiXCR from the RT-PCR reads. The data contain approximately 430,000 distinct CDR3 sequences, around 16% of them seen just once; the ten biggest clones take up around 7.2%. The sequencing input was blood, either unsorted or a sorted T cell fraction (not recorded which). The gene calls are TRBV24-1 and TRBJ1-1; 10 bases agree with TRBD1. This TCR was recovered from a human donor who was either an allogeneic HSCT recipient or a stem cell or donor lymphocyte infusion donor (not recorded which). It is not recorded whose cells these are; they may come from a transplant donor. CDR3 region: CATRGTGDTEAFF. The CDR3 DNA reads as TGTGCCACCAGGGGGACAGGGGACACTGAAGCTTTCTTT.